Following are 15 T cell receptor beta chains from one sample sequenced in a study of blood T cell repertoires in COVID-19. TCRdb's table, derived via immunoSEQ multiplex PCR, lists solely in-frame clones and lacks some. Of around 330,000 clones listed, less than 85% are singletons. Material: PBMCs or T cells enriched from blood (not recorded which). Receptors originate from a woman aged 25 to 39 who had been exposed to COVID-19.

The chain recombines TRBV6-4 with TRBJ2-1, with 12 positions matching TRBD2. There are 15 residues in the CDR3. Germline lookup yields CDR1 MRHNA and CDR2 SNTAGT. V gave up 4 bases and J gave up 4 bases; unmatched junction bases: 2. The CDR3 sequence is CASSGLAGGYNEQFF. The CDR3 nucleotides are TGTGCCAGCAGTGGCCTAGCGGGGGGGTACAATGAGCAGTTCTTC.

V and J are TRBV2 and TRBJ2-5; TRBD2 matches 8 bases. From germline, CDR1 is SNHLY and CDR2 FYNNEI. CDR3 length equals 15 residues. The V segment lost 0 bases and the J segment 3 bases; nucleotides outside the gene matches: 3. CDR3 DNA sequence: TGTGCCAGCAGTGAAGCTTCACTAGCGGAAGAGACCCAGTACTTC. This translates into CASSEASLAEETQYF.

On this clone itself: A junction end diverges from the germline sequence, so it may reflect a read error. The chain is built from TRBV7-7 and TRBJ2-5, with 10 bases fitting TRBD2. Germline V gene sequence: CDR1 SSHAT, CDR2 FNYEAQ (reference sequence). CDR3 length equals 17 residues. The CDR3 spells CASSSSLAGALQETQYF. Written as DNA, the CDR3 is TGTGCTAGCAGCTCGAGTCTAGCGGGGGCGCTCCAAGAGACCCAGTACTTC.

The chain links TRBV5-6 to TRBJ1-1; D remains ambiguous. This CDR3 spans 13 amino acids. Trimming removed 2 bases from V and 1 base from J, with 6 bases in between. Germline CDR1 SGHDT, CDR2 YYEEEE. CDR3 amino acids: CASSFTPNTEAFF. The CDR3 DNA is TGTGCCAGCAGCTTTACTCCGAACACTGAAGCTTTCTTT.

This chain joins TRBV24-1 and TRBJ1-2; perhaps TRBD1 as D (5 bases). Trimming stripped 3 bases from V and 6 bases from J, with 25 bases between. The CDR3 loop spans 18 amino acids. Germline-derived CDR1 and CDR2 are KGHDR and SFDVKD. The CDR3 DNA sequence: TGTGCCACCAGTGATCCATCCAGTCGTCAGGGAGGGTTGAATGGCTACACCTTC. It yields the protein CATSDPSSRQGGLNGYTF.

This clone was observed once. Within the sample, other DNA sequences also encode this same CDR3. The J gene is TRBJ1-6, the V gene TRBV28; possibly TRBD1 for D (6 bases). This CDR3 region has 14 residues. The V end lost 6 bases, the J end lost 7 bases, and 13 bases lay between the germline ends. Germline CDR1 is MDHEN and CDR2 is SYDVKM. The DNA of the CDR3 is TGTGCCAGCAGCTCAGGACAGCCAAATTCACCCCTCCACTTT. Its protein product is CASSSGQPNSPLHF. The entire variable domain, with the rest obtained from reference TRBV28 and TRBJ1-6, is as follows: DVKVTQSSRYLVKRTGEKVFLECVQDMDHENMFWYRQDPGLGLRLIYFSYDVKMKEKGDIPEGYSVSREKKERFSLILESASTNQTSMYLCASSSGQPNSPLHFGNGTRLTVT.

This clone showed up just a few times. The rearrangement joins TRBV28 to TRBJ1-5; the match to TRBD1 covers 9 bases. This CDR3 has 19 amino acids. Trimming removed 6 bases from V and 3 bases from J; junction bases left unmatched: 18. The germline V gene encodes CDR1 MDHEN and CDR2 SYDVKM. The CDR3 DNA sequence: TGTGCCAGCAGCCCTACTAATCCTGGGACAGGGACATTCAATCAGCCCCAGCATTTT. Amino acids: CASSPTNPGTGTFNQPQHF.

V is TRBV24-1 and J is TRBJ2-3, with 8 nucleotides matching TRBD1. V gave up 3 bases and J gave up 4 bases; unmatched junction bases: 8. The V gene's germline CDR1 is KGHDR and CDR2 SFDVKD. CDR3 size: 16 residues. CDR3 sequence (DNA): TGTGCCACCAGTGATCCCCGGACAGGGTACTCAGATACGCAGTATTTT. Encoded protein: CATSDPRTGYSDTQYF.

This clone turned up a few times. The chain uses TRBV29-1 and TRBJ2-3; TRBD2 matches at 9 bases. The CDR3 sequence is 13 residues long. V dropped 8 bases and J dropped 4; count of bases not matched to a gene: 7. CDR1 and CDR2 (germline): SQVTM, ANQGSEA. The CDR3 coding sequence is TGCAGCACCGGGACTAGCTACTCAGATACGCAGTATTTT. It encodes CSTGTSYSDTQYF.

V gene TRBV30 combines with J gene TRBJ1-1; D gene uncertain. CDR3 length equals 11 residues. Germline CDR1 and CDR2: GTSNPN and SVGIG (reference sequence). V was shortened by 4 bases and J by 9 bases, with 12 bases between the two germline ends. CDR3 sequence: CAWTHGSQAFF. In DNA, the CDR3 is TGTGCCTGGACTCATGGCAGTCAAGCTTTCTTT.

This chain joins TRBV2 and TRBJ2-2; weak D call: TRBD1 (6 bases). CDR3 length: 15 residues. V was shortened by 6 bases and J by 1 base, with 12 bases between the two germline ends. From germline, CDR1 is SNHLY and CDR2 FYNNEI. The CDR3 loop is CASSPSTGNTGELFF. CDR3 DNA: TGTGCCAGCAGCCCTTCGACAGGGAACACCGGGGAGCTGTTTTTT.

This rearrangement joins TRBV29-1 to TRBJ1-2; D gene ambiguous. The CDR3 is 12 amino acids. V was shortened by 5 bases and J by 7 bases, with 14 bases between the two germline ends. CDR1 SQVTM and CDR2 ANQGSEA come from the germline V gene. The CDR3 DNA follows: TGCAGCGTTTTTGGCAGCGGACGTGGCTACACCTTC. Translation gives CSVFGSGRGYTF. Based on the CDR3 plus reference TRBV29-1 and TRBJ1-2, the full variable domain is SAVISQKPSRDICQRGTSLTIQCQVDSQVTMMFWYRQQPGQSLTLIATANQGSEATYESGFVIDKFPISRPNLTFSTLTVSNMSPEDSSIYLCSVFGSGRGYTFGSGTRLTVV.

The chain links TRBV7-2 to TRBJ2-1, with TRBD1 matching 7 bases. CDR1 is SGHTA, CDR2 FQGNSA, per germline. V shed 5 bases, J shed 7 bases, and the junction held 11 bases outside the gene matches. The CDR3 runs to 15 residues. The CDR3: CASSTRQGGLNEQFF. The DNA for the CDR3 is TGTGCCAGCAGCACACGACAGGGTGGGTTGAATGAGCAGTTCTTC.

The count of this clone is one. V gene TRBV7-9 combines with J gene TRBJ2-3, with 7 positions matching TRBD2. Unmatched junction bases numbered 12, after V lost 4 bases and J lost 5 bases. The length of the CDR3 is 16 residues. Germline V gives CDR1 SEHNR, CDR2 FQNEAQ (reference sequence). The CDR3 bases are TGTGCCAGCAGCTACCGGACTAGTGGGTCAATAGATACGCAGTATTTT. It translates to CASSYRTSGSIDTQYF.

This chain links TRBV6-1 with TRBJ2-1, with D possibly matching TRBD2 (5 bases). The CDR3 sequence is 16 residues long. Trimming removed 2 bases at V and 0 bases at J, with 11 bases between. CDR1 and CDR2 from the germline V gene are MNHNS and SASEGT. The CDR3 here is CASSETLGSSYNEQFF. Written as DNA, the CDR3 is TGTGCCAGCAGTGAAACCTTGGGGAGCTCCTACAATGAGCAGTTCTTC.